Listed below are T cell receptor beta chains from one sample, sequenced in a study of T cell responses to AZD1222 COVID-19 vaccine. Assay used: immunoSEQ multiplex PCR; TCRdb lists only in-frame clones, some missing. The data hold around 160,000 clones, with around 94% observed a single time. The sequences come from peripheral blood, collected 28 days after the second AZD1222 dose. All receptors derive from an adult who received the AZD1222 COVID-19 vaccine. Both conserved end residues are part of each CDR3.

TRBV4-1,TRBJ2-2,CASSQIAGELFF
TRBV12-5,TRBJ2-5,CASGLRGEGFQETQYF
TRBV28,TRBJ1-2,CASRPREWDYGYTF
TRBV5-4,TRBJ2-3,CASSPYPLSTDTQYF
TRBV28,TRBJ1-2,CASSLLKGAPGYTF
TRBV6-5,TRBJ1-3,CASSSYPRGNTIYF
TRBV11-2,TRBJ2-3,CASSPEGTGRDTQYF
TRBV18,TRBJ2-7,CASSPPVRDYEQYF
TRBV19,TRBJ1-5,CASSIELLGIQPQHF
TRBV2,TRBJ1-5,CASREKGRSGQPQHF
TRBV6-6,TRBJ1-4,CASRRVGSLLKLFF
TRBV27,TRBJ2-7,CASSYNILYEQYF
TRBV7-8,TRBJ1-1,CASSPPTGRNTEAFF
TRBV6-6,TRBJ1-1,CASSYTPRVPTEAFF
TRBV5-4,TRBJ2-2,CASSLLGQGGLSGELFF
TRBV7-9,TRBJ1-1,CASSFPGGATEAFF
TRBV19,TRBJ2-5,CASSPHREVGETQYF
TRBV5-1,TRBJ1-1,CASSLAGYVTFF
TRBV5-1,TRBJ2-1,CASSLLAYNEQFF
TRBV3-1/TRBV3-2,TRBJ1-2,CASSQGVGVDYGYTF
TRBV25-1,TRBJ1-2,CATRGSNYGYTF
TRBV2,TRBJ2-7,CASSTGTSGPEQYF
TRBV9,TRBJ2-3,CASSVEGGTDTQYF
TRBV7-9,TRBJ2-7,CASSLEGEREGSYEQYF
TRBV7-3,TRBJ1-1,CASSTGQGNTEAFF
TRBV7-9,TRBJ1-2,CASSLDRSYGYTF
TRBV7-2,TRBJ1-2,CASSVQGYGYTF
TRBV7-3,TRBJ2-2,CASSLIFRGPNTGELFF
TRBV27,TRBJ2-7,CASSFALGGAYEQYF
TRBV29-1,TRBJ1-1,CSVLRGATEAFF
TRBV28,TRBJ1-4,CASSLAGEEKLFF
TRBV18,TRBJ2-1,CASRGTGGFNNEQFF
TRBV28,TRBJ1-2,CASSLKRTGHTINYGYTF
TRBV6-2/TRBV6-3,TRBJ2-7,CASSFQIRGREGYEQYF
TRBV7-9,TRBJ1-1,CASSLGTSEAFF
TRBV27,TRBJ1-6,CASSFAQGSYNSPLHF
TRBV30,TRBJ1-5,CAWSKNSNQPQHF
TRBV4-1,TRBJ1-5,CASSPLADRTVGQPQHF